This T cell receptor (beta chain) was obtained from a study of long-term antiretroviral therapy in people with HIV. Study background: Samples collected earliest predate the 2015 immediate-ART recommendation by about a decade. Study-wide results and limits: Repertoires in HIV (unlike those of controls) had narrower CDR3 length ranges.

The CDR3 runs 16 residues. Trimming took 2 bases from V and 0 from J, leaving 11 bases between them. Germline loops: CDR1 MNHNY, CDR2 SVGAGI (reference sequence). At survey level, the immunoSEQ assay was run in its v3.0 version. Using immunoSEQ multiplex PCR, the repertoire was profiled, and TCRdb retains in-frame clones only, with some absent. The sample holds fewer than 20,000 clones, roughly 80% seen once. Samples held roughly 0.85-11 million cryopreserved PBMC, and DNA extraction followed. Details on this clone: Its antigen is undetermined.

This TCR derives from a woman aged 18-29 years with HIV. The source was unsorted PBMCs, collected 0.6 years after starting antiretroviral therapy. The V gene is TRBV6-6, the J gene TRBJ1-3, with D uncertain. The CDR3 reads CASSYPGRSSGNTIYF. CDR3 in DNA: TGTGCCAGCAGTTACCCTGGACGGAGCTCTGGAAACACCATATATTTT.